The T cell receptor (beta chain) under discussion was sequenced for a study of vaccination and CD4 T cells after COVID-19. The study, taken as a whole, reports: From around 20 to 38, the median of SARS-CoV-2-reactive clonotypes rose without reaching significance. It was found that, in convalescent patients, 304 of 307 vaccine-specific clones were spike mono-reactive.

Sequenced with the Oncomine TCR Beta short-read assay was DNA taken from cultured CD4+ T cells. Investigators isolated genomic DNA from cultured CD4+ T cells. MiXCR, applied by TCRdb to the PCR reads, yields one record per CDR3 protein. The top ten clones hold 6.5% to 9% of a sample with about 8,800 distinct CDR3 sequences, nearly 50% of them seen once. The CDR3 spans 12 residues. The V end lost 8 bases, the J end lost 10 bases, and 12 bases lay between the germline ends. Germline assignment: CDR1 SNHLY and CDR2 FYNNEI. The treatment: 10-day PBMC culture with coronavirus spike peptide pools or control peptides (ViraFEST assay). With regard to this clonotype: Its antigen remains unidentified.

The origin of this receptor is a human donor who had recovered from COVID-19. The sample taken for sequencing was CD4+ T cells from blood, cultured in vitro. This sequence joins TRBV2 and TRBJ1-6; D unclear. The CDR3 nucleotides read TGTGCCAGCTGTCCGGGTCGATCACCCCTCCACTTT. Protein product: CASCPGRSPLHF.